One and the same sample provided the 10 T cell receptor beta chains below, sequenced in a study of regulatory T cells in long-lasting Graves disease. TCR beta libraries were built with iRepertoire HTBI primers and Arm-PCR of CDR3 regions. TCRdb itself ran the multiplex PCR reads through MiXCR, one entry per CDR3 protein. The data contain fewer than 500,000 distinct CDR3 sequences, 15% to 20% of them singletons. Time point defined: newly diagnosed GD, antithyroid drugs for less than 3 months. PBMC RNA served as the TCR library source. The sample was also reused in another study, on T cells in Graves' hyperthyroidism and ophthalmopathy.

This specimen was peripheral blood mononuclear cells (PBMCs), taken at new diagnosis, from a patient treated with antithyroid drugs. These receptor sequences come from a man aged 35 to 55 with Graves disease.

This clonotype was seen ten or more times. The chain uses TRBV5-1 and TRBJ2-7, with D possibly matching TRBD1 (5 bases). Germline loops: CDR1 SGHRS, CDR2 YFSETQ. The CDR3 has 14 residues. V was clipped by 4 bases and J by 2 bases, with 13 bases between them. The CDR3 nucleotides read TGCGCCAGCAGCCGCAGGGAAAACCCCTACGAGCAGTACTTC. Translating gives CASSRRENPYEQYF.

V is TRBV4-1 and J is TRBJ2-1; D perhaps matches TRBD2 (6 bases). The CDR3 is 17 residues long. Germline CDR1 MGHRA, CDR2 YSYEKL. Trimming took off 5 bases at V and 4 bases at J, with 21 bases between the two ends. The CDR3 spells CASSLTLVGSPYNEQFF. DNA of the CDR3: TGCGCCAGCAGCTTAACTTTGGTCGGGAGTCCATACAATGAGCAGTTCTTC.

This clonotype occurred many times. The chain couples TRBV30 to TRBJ1-1, with no clear D. The V gene lost 5 bases and the J gene lost 2 bases, with 12 bases spanning the gap. CDR3 length equals 13 residues. Per the germline V gene, CDR1 is GTSNPN and CDR2 is SVGIG (reference sequence). The CDR3 DNA follows: TGTGCCTGGGGGGAAATGGTTAACACTGAAGCTTTCTTT. Translated, it gives CAWGEMVNTEAFF.

The chain is built from TRBV10-3 and TRBJ2-7, with TRBD2 identical over 8 bases. The V gene end was trimmed by 9 bases and the J gene end by 2 bases; junction bases not matched to a gene: 6. CDR3 length: 13 residues. From germline, CDR1 is ENHRY and CDR2 SYGVKD. The CDR3 bases are TGTGCCATTGCTAGCGGGCCCACCTACGAGCAGTACTTC. Translating it yields CAIASGPTYEQYF.

The table lists this clonotype with a few counts. For the CDR3, the DNA is TGTGCCAGCACCGCGGGAGGGCCGCCCGGGGAGCTGTTTTTT. Its protein is CASTAGGPPGELFF. The chain links TRBV6-2 or TRBV6-3 to TRBJ2-2; 9 nucleotides match TRBD2. The length of the CDR3 is 14 residues. V shed 7 bases and J 6 bases; nucleotides not matched to a gene: 6. Germline V gene sequence: CDR1 MNHEY, CDR2 SVGEGT.

This clonotype was detected a few times. This chain connects TRBV28 to TRBJ1-3; maybe TRBD1 (6 bases). With 4 bases removed from V and 8 bases from J, the gap between germline ends came to 12 bases. The CDR3 has 13 residues. From germline, CDR1 is MDHEN and CDR2 SYDVKM. Here the CDR3 reads CASSSPGAYTIYF. Written as DNA, the CDR3 is TGTGCCAGCAGTTCCCCAGGGGCCTACACCATATATTTT.

The rearrangement joins TRBV24-1 to TRBJ1-2; D gene unclear. V gave up 3 bases and J gave up 6 bases, with 16 bases separating them. CDR1 is KGHDR and CDR2 is SFDVKD in the germline V gene. This CDR3 is built from 15 residues. CDR3 coding DNA: TGTGCCACCAGTGATCCTCGGACGGAGCGCCATGGCTACACCTTC. This encodes CATSDPRTERHGYTF.

In regard to this clonotype: A read error is possible here, since a much larger clone lies one base away. The rearrangement joins TRBV13 to TRBJ2-1; D uncertain. The CDR3 is 13 amino acids. Germline V gene data show CDR1 as PRHDT and CDR2 as FYEKMQ (reference sequence). Trimming removed 5 bases at V and 6 bases at J, with 11 bases between. CDR3 region: CASSPTYPNEQFF. CDR3 nucleotide sequence: TGTGCCAGCAGCCCAACCTATCCCAATGAGCAGTTCTTC.

At least ten counts were recorded for this clonotype. V is TRBV29-1 and J is TRBJ2-3; 13 bases match TRBD2. Germline lookup yields CDR1 SQVTM and CDR2 ANQGSEA. The trim removed 4 bases at V and 2 bases at J, leaving 6 bases unmatched. This CDR3 region has 16 residues. The CDR3 region has the DNA TGCAGCGTTGGAGGACTAGCGGGAGTATCCACAGATACGCAGTATTTT. It is translated as CSVGGLAGVSTDTQYF.

This clonotype appeared many times. The chain links TRBV3-1 to TRBJ2-1; TRBD2 aligns across 11 bases. V gave up 6 bases and J gave up 7 bases; unmatched junction bases: 11. The CDR3 is 16 amino acids. The germline V gene encodes CDR1 LGHDT and CDR2 YNNKEL (reference sequence). In nucleotides, the CDR3 is TGTGCCAGCAGTCCGAGTAGCGGGAGGGCTTGGAATGAGCAGTTCTTC. Translated: CASSPSSGRAWNEQFF.